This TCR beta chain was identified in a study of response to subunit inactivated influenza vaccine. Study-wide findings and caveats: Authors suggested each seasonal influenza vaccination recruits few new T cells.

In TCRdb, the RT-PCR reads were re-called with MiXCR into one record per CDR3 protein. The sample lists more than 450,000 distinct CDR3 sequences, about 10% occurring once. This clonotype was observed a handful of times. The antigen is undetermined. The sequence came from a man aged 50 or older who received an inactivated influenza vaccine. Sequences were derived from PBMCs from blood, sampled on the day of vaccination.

CDR3 sequence: CASSYTRPGAEQFF. The CDR3 DNA reads as TGTGCCAGCAGTTACACCCGACCGGGCGCTGAGCAGTTCTTC. The chain is built from TRBV6-2 or TRBV6-3 and TRBJ2-1, with D uncertain. CDR1 is MNHEY, CDR2 SVGEGT, per germline. V was pared by 2 bases and J by 9 bases, with 14 bases between. The CDR3 has 14 amino acids.